This T cell receptor beta chain comes out of a study of shared clonotypes between healthy human individuals. Study conclusions and caveats: Only blood was sampled, and tissue TCR repertoires likely differ from blood ones. Against clonotypes common to all four donors, non-shared ones had lower generation probabilities.

Germline V CDR1 and CDR2: SGHAT, FQNNGV. This CDR3 spans 15 amino acids. V lost 4 bases, J lost 2 bases, and 9 bases lay in between. About this clone itself: Its antigen is as yet unknown.

Positively selected for CCR7, the CD45RO-negative cells used as naive CD8 cells excluded terminally differentiated effector memory CD45RA+ cells. Per the study methods: From ImmunoSEQ came sequences covering only the junction and carrying no quality scores, so filtering differed. The data were produced by immunoSEQ multiplex PCR, yet TCRdb's version contains in-frame clones alone and is incomplete. That table supplies the V and J calls and clone size; D and trimming were determined from the DNA. This repertoire shows over 2,000,000 clones, roughly 95% found once; its top ten account for approximately 1.6%.

Sequenced input: naive CD8+ T cells from PBMCs. The chain carries TRBV11-2 and TRBJ2-6, with D tentatively TRBD1 (6 bases). This receptor was obtained from a man between 18 and 29 years old in good health. Some clones in this sample may be carry-over from other donors' samples. CDR3 DNA: TGTGCCAGCAGCTCCACAGGGACTGGGGCCAACGTCCTGACTTTC. It codes for CASSSTGTGANVLTF.